Described below is a single T cell receptor (beta chain) sequence and its context. The antigen is undetermined. The data are from a study of post-analysis software for immune sequencing data. Study information: Progressive-relapsing, secondary progressive and relapsing-remitting multiple sclerosis were among the disease courses included. Study-wide points: Multiple sclerosis was associated with a significant reduction in normalized Chao1 diversity relative to controls. Strong co-clustering by F measure was evident for samples that had been prepared in the same batch. There were five TRBV segments more frequent in patients than controls, and TRBV5-6, TRBV5-1 and TRBV20-1 were among them.

This CDR3 region has 15 residues. Trimming left V 0 bases short and J 2 bases short, with 11 bases between. Germline loops: CDR1 LGHNA, CDR2 YNFKEQ. Presence of unique molecular identifiers characterized the TCR beta cDNA libraries. When 1 to 10 million T cells were used, they gave approximately 530,000 cDNA molecules. TCRdb reprocessed the PCR reads with MiXCR, giving one entry per CDR3 protein. The sample carries approximately 690,000 distinct CDR3 sequences, over 45% recorded once. The V call is TRBV4-2, the J call TRBJ2-7, with D perhaps TRBD2 (6 bases). The sample consisted of blood. The receptor was derived from a girl under 10 years old with multiple sclerosis. DNA of the CDR3: TGTGCCAGCAGCCAAGACCGAACTAGCCCCTACGAGCAGTACTTC. It specifies CASSQDRTSPYEQYF.